The 19 T cell receptor beta chains listed next were all sequenced from one sample in a study of control samples from healthy donors and cancer patients (dated by TCRdb to about 2020). The method behind the library was the immunoSEQ multiplex PCR assay. TCRdb retrieved this table from immuneACCESS and kept in-frame rearrangements only. Not all clones are present; in checked studies, unresolved V genes account for under half, and no reason is known for the remainder. This sample has 200,000 or so clones in its table, and roughly 94% of those were observed once. The ten most abundant clones make up roughly 1.6% of the sample. Sequencing input: blood. Receptors originate from a man aged 50 to 59 in good health.

This sequence joins TRBV28 and TRBJ1-5; D gene unclear. This CDR3 comprises 13 residues. Looked up from germline, CDR1 is MDHEN and CDR2 is SYDVKM. The V gene lost 7 bases and the J gene lost 2 bases, with 9 bases spanning the gap. The DNA of the CDR3 is TGTGCCAGCACGCGGGTTCGCAATCAGCCCCAGCATTTT. It specifies CASTRVRNQPQHF. Together with reference TRBV28 and TRBJ1-5, the CDR3 gives the full variable domain: DVKVTQSSRYLVKRTGEKVFLECVQDMDHENMFWYRQDPGLGLRLIYFSYDVKMKEKGDIPEGYSVSREKKERFSLILESASTNQTSMYLCASTRVRNQPQHFGDGTRLSIL.

This CDR3 reads CASSWGEGTQYF. CDR3 DNA sequence: TGTGCCAGTAGTTGGGGGGAAGGGACCCAGTACTTC. This chain links TRBV19 with TRBJ2-5; D is perhaps TRBD2 (6 bases). The CDR3 runs to 12 residues. Per germline, CDR1 LNHDA and CDR2 SQIVND (reference sequence). Deletions cut 5 bases from V and 7 bases from J, with 11 bases between.

Here the CDR3 reads CASSQNRDRNEQYF. Written as DNA, the CDR3 is TGCGCCAGCAGTCAAAACCGGGACCGCAACGAGCAGTACTTC. This rearrangement joins TRBV10-1 to TRBJ2-7, with D perhaps assigned TRBD1 or TRBD2 (5 bases each). This CDR3 comprises 14 residues. From germline, CDR1 is WNHNN and CDR2 SYGVQD (reference sequence). Trimming cost V 5 bases and J 5 bases, with 16 bases left between them.

The gene calls are TRBV10-3 and TRBJ2-1; TRBD1 agrees at 8 bases. V lost 9 bases and J lost 6; bases outside the gene matches: 10. Germline V CDR1 and CDR2: ENHRY, SYGVKD. This CDR3 contains 14 residues. DNA for the CDR3: TGTGCCATAGCCGACAGGGGTGGGTCCAATGAGCAGTTCTTC. It specifies CAIADRGGSNEQFF.

The chain links TRBV6-1 to TRBJ1-1; 9 bases map to TRBD1. The germline V gene has CDR1 MNHNS and CDR2 SASEGT. J lost 7 bases, V lost 0 bases, and 6 bases had no gene match. CDR3 length equals 15 residues. The CDR3 spells CASSEAGTGRGEAFF. The CDR3 DNA is TGTGCCAGCAGTGAAGCTGGGACAGGGCGAGGTGAAGCTTTCTTT.

The rearrangement joins TRBV7-9 to TRBJ2-4; TRBD2 agrees at 9 bases. From germline, CDR1 is SEHNR and CDR2 FQNEAQ (reference sequence). This CDR3 is 15 amino acids long. The V and J ends lost 2 bases and 4 bases, in that order; junction bases with no gene match: 3. CDR3 protein: CASSLIAGDKNIQYF. DNA for the CDR3: TGTGCCAGCAGCTTAATAGCGGGGGATAAAAACATTCAGTACTTC.

The rearrangement uses TRBV5-6 and TRBJ2-7; D tentatively reads TRBD1 or TRBD2 (5 bases each). Germline CDR1 SGHDT, CDR2 YYEEEE. V was trimmed by 0 bases and J by 0 bases, leaving 7 bases between them. This CDR3 comprises 14 residues. The CDR3 region is CASSLGGTSYEQYV. The CDR3 nucleotides are TGTGCCAGCAGCTTGGGTGGGACCTCCTACGAGCAGTACGTC.

The chain uses TRBV18 and TRBJ2-7; D may be TRBD1 (6 bases). V was cut by 9 bases and J by 0 bases, with 12 bases left in between. The CDR3 loop spans 13 amino acids. CDR1 is KGHSH, CDR2 LQKENI, per germline. CDR3 DNA: TGTGCCAGTGGTCAGGGGAGCTCCTACGAGCAGTACTTC. Translating it yields CASGQGSSYEQYF.

This clone was recorded only once. The J gene is TRBJ1-2, the V gene TRBV28, with D hard to call. Trimming shortened V by 7 bases and J by 6 bases, and 15 bases separated the two germline ends. The CDR3 is 13 amino acids. The germline V gene encodes CDR1 MDHEN and CDR2 SYDVKM. The CDR3 sequence is CASTNPRGDGYTF. The DNA for the CDR3 is TGTGCCAGCACTAATCCACGCGGGGATGGCTACACCTTC.

The chain carries TRBV5-1 and TRBJ2-3; D gene ambiguous. Germline assignment: CDR1 SGHRS and CDR2 YFSETQ. The CDR3 covers 15 residues. Trimming pared 3 bases from V and 0 bases from J, leaving 11 bases between. The CDR3 sequence: CASSSDGPSTDTQYF. The CDR3 DNA follows: TGCGCCAGCAGCTCGGACGGACCAAGCACAGATACGCAGTATTTT. Together with reference TRBV5-1 and TRBJ2-3, the CDR3 gives the full variable domain: KAGVTQTPRYLIKTRGQQVTLSCSPISGHRSVSWYQQTPGQGLQFLFEYFSETQRNKGNFPGRFSGRQFSNSRSEMNVSTLELGDSALYLCASSSDGPSTDTQYFGPGTRLTVL.

In DNA, the CDR3 is TGTGCCAGCAGCTCCTCCCGGGATACGCAGTATTTT. As protein: CASSSSRDTQYF. The rearrangement links TRBV7-8 to TRBJ2-3, with D unclear. CDR3 length: 12 residues. The germline gives CDR1 SGHVS, CDR2 FQNEAQ. V lost 4 bases, J lost 6 bases, and 8 bases lay in between.

The chain employs TRBV5-1 and TRBJ2-5, with 8 positions matching TRBD1. V was clipped by 0 bases and J by 5 bases; unmatched bases: 6. The germline V gene encodes CDR1 SGHRS and CDR2 YFSETQ. The CDR3 is 15 amino acids. In nucleotides, the CDR3 is TGCGCCAGCAGCTTGGGCGGGACAGGTTCCGAGACCCAGTACTTC. As protein: CASSLGGTGSETQYF.

The V gene is TRBV28, the J gene TRBJ1-2; the D is unclear. CDR1 and CDR2 from the germline V gene are MDHEN and SYDVKM. This CDR3 is built from 11 residues. V lost 6 bases to trimming and J lost 2 bases, with 4 bases between them. The CDR3 region is CASSQNYGYTF. The CDR3 bases are TGTGCCAGCAGCCAGAACTATGGCTACACCTTC.

The chain is built from TRBV11-3 and TRBJ1-1; 8 nucleotides agree with TRBD1. Germline V gene lookup returns CDR1 SGHNT and CDR2 YENEEA. V lost 2 bases to trimming and J lost 5 bases; unmatched junction nucleotides: 4. The CDR3 consists of 14 residues. The CDR3 DNA is TGTGCCAGCAGCTTACAGGGGGCAGGGACTGAAGCTTTCTTT. This gives the protein CASSLQGAGTEAFF. Complete variable domain (other parts from reference TRBV11-3 and TRBJ1-1): EAGVVQSPRYKIIEKKQPVAFWCNPISGHNTLYWYLQNLGQGPELLIRYENEEAVDDSQLPKDRFSAERLKGVDSTLKIQPAELGDSAVYLCASSLQGAGTEAFFGQGTRLTVV.

The V and J genes are TRBV3-1 (or the pseudogene TRBV3-2) and TRBJ1-1; possible D gene TRBD1, 5 bases. This CDR3 contains 15 residues. With 7 bases removed from V and 6 bases from J, the gap between germline ends came to 21 bases. Germline lookup yields CDR1 LGHDT and CDR2 YNNKEL (reference sequence). CDR3 DNA: TGTGCCAGCACTCCCCATTGGGGGGAGACGGCTGAAGCTTTCTTT. It specifies CASTPHWGETAEAFF.

The rearrangement joins TRBV6-6 to TRBJ1-4, with a weak D call TRBD1 (5 bases). The germline V and J ends were trimmed by 10 bases and 5 bases, with 14 bases remaining between them. From germline, CDR1 is MNHNY and CDR2 SVGAGI (reference sequence). The CDR3 has 13 residues. CDR3 sequence reads: CATARGLNEKLFF. The CDR3 DNA follows: TGTGCCACCGCCCGGGGCTTGAATGAAAAACTGTTTTTT.

The chain recombines TRBV28 with TRBJ1-2; possible D gene TRBD1, 5 bases. The CDR3 runs 15 residues. V dropped 5 bases and J dropped 1 base, with 14 bases sitting between them. The germline CDR1 and CDR2 sequences are MDHEN and SYDVKM. The CDR3 region has the DNA TGTGCCAGCAGTCGGGCGGGGGACCATAACTATGGCTACACCTTC. Translation gives CASSRAGDHNYGYTF.

V gene TRBV20-1 combines with J gene TRBJ1-1, with unresolved D. CDR1 is DFQATT and CDR2 is SNEGSKA in the germline V gene (reference sequence). CDR3 length equals 11 residues. The CDR3 DNA sequence: TGCAGCGGAGTGGAGAACACTGAAGCTTTCTTT. Translation gives CSGVENTEAFF.

The rearrangement links TRBV5-1 to TRBJ2-3; the D gene is possibly TRBD2 (6 bases). The CDR3 totals 14 residues. Per the germline V gene, CDR1 is SGHRS and CDR2 is YFSETQ. V dropped 1 base and J dropped 5 bases, with 11 bases sitting between them. CDR3 amino acids: CASSLLGGKDTQYF. The CDR3 DNA is TGCGCCAGCAGCTTGCTGGGGGGAAAAGATACGCAGTATTTT.